The 20 T cell receptor beta chains listed next were all sequenced from one sample in a study of T cell responses to AZD1222 COVID-19 vaccine. Repertoires were generated with immunoSEQ multiplex PCR, while TCRdb's copy carries only in-frame clones and drops some. In the table there are over 100,000 clones, about 89% of which are singletons. Specimen: peripheral blood, collected 28 days after the second AZD1222 dose. The source of these receptors is an adult who received the AZD1222 COVID-19 vaccine.

This clone was counted once. The genes are TRBV27 and TRBJ1-2; D is unclear. The germline CDR1 and CDR2 sequences are MNHEY and SMNVEV (reference sequence). With 0 bases removed from V and 2 bases from J, the gap between germline ends came to 10 bases. CDR3 length: 15 amino acids. The CDR3 nucleotides read TGTGCCAGCAGTTTATCGGCCGGCCCCAACTATGGCTACACCTTC. Protein product: CASSLSAGPNYGYTF.

This chain connects TRBV19 to TRBJ1-6; TRBD1 aligns across 8 bases. The germline V gene encodes CDR1 LNHDA and CDR2 SQIVND (reference sequence). The CDR3 runs to 16 residues. The ends lost 0 bases at V and 5 bases at J; junction bases unmatched: 3. Written as DNA, the CDR3 is TGTGCCAGTAGTATAGACCCGACAGGGGATAATTCACCCCTCCACTTT. It is translated as CASSIDPTGDNSPLHF.

The gene calls are TRBV10-2 and TRBJ1-1, with D unresolved. The V gene lost 4 bases and the J gene lost 7 bases, with 7 bases spanning the gap. The CDR3 length is 11 residues. Germline assignment: CDR1 WSHSY and CDR2 SAAADI. The CDR3 here is CASSVGGEAFF. CDR3 DNA: TGCGCCAGCAGTGTGGGCGGTGAAGCTTTCTTT.

This chain connects TRBV6-5 to TRBJ2-3; D ambiguous. The germline V gene has CDR1 MNHEY and CDR2 SVGAGI. CDR3 length: 13 residues. V gave up 2 bases and J gave up 7 bases, with 10 bases separating them. CDR3 residues: CASSYPRGNTQYF. For the CDR3, the DNA is TGTGCCAGCAGTTACCCGCGTGGGAATACGCAGTATTTT.

The chain employs TRBV10-3 and TRBJ1-2, with 9 bases fitting TRBD1. Germline assignment: CDR1 ENHRY and CDR2 SYGVKD. Trimming removed 11 bases from V and 3 bases from J; junction bases left unmatched: 13. This CDR3 contains 15 residues. CDR3 in amino acids: CAVNEGQGYDYGYTF. The DNA of the CDR3 is TGTGCCGTTAACGAAGGACAGGGGTACGACTATGGCTACACCTTC.

The chain joins TRBV4-2 to TRBJ2-7; 9 bases map to TRBD2. V shed 3 bases and J 0 bases; nucleotides not matched to a gene: 6. From germline, CDR1 is LGHNA and CDR2 YNFKEQ. The CDR3 covers 16 residues. The CDR3 protein is CASSQESGGFSYEQYF. The CDR3 DNA sequence: TGTGCCAGCAGCCAGGAAAGCGGGGGGTTCTCCTACGAGCAGTACTTC.

The rearrangement uses TRBV7-9 and TRBJ2-1; tentative D call: TRBD2 (6 bases). The CDR3 totals 13 residues. Germline V gives CDR1 SEHNR, CDR2 FQNEAQ (reference sequence). Trimming pared 1 base from V and 8 bases from J, leaving 9 bases between. The CDR3 DNA reads as TGTGCCAGCAGCTTAGGGCCGGGGGATGAGCAGTTCTTC. It yields the protein CASSLGPGDEQFF.

This clone appeared once. CDR3 in amino acids: CASSTGRLGGNEQFF. For the CDR3, the DNA is TGTGCCAGCAGTACCGGGAGGCTGGGAGGGAATGAGCAGTTCTTC. The chain carries TRBV6-2 or TRBV6-3 and TRBJ2-1; 7 nucleotides agree with TRBD2. The CDR3 runs to 15 residues. With 5 bases clipped from V and 7 bases from J, the junction kept 11 bases outside the gene matches. Germline CDR1 reads MNHEY; CDR2 reads SVGEGT.

This clone was seen at least ten times. CDR3 bases: TGTGCCACCAGCAGAGATAGGGGCCCTTCTAATCGCTACACCTTC. The encoded protein is CATSRDRGPSNRYTF. The chain uses TRBV15 and TRBJ1-2; D may be TRBD1 (5 bases). The CDR3 extends over 15 amino acids. V gave up 0 bases and J gave up 9 bases, with 17 bases separating them. The germline gives CDR1 LNHNV, CDR2 YYDKDF (reference sequence). Variable domain in full (rest from reference TRBV15 and TRBJ1-2): DAMVIQNPRYQVTQFGKPVTLSCSQTLNHNVMYWYQQKSSQAPKLLFHYYDKDFNNEADTPDNFQSRRPNTSFCFLDIRSPGLGDTAMYLCATSRDRGPSNRYTFGSGTRLTVV.

The chain uses TRBV30 and TRBJ1-2; 7 bases line up with TRBD1. V lost 7 bases to trimming and J lost 5 bases; unmatched junction nucleotides: 19. The germline V gene encodes CDR1 GTSNPN and CDR2 SVGIG (reference sequence). The CDR3 sequence is 16 residues long. CDR3 sequence reads: CAYLQGPVGFFYGYTF. CDR3 nucleotides: TGTGCCTACCTACAGGGGCCGGTTGGGTTTTTTTATGGCTACACCTTC. Combining the CDR3 with reference TRBV30 and TRBJ1-2 gives the whole variable domain SQTIHQWPATLVQPVGSPLSLECTVEGTSNPNLYWYRQAAGRGLQLLFYSVGIGQISSEVPQNLSASRPQDRQFILSSKKLLLSDSGFYLCAYLQGPVGFFYGYTFGSGTRLTVV.

V and J are TRBV5-1 and TRBJ1-3; D uncertain. V dropped 1 base and J dropped 0 bases, with 5 bases sitting between them. The V gene's germline CDR1 is SGHRS and CDR2 YFSETQ. The CDR3 is 14 amino acids. CDR3 residues: CASSLSGSGNTIYF. The CDR3 nucleotides are TGCGCCAGCAGCTTGAGCGGCTCTGGAAACACCATATATTTT.

This clone appeared once. The chain uses TRBV5-5 and TRBJ1-2, with D uncertain. Per the germline V gene, CDR1 is SGHKS and CDR2 is YYEKEE (reference sequence). V was cut by 0 bases and J by 1 base, with 10 bases left in between. This CDR3 is 15 amino acids long. CDR3 sequence reads: CASSLDGDLNYGYTF. The DNA of the CDR3 is TGTGCCAGCAGCTTGGATGGGGATCTTAACTATGGCTACACCTTC.

This chain uses TRBV24-1 with TRBJ2-2, with D unresolved. The CDR3 has 14 amino acids. Looked up from germline, CDR1 is KGHDR and CDR2 is SFDVKD. V dropped 0 bases and J dropped 5 bases, with 6 bases sitting between them. CDR3 loop: CATSDLHGTGELFF. Written as DNA, the CDR3 is TGTGCCACCAGTGATTTGCACGGGACCGGGGAGCTGTTTTTT.

V gene TRBV29-1 combines with J gene TRBJ1-1; D may be TRBD1 (5 bases). V dropped 1 base and J dropped 1 base, with 16 bases sitting between them. Germline CDR1 is SQVTM and CDR2 is ANQGSEA. The CDR3 covers 16 residues. The CDR3 bases are TGCAGCGTTGAAGGCGGGCAGGGTTTAACGAACACTGAAGCTTTCTTT. Amino acids: CSVEGGQGLTNTEAFF. Full variable domain (outside the CDR3, taken from reference TRBV29-1 and TRBJ1-1): SAVISQKPSRDICQRGTSLTIQCQVDSQVTMMFWYRQQPGQSLTLIATANQGSEATYESGFVIDKFPISRPNLTFSTLTVSNMSPEDSSIYLCSVEGGQGLTNTEAFFGQGTRLTVV.

This clone was detected only once. This chain links TRBV5-1 with TRBJ1-1; the match to TRBD1 covers 7 bases. J lost 3 bases, V lost 5 bases, and 7 bases had no gene match. The CDR3 is made up of 14 amino acids. Germline loops: CDR1 SGHRS, CDR2 YFSETQ. CDR3 in amino acids: CASSKAQGDTEAFF. Written as DNA, the CDR3 is TGCGCCAGCAGTAAAGCTCAGGGGGACACTGAAGCTTTCTTT.

V gene TRBV3-1 (or the pseudogene TRBV3-2) combines with J gene TRBJ2-1; no clear D gene. Germline V gives CDR1 LGHDT, CDR2 YNNKEL (reference sequence). V lost 0 bases and J 2 bases, leaving 8 bases between the germline ends. This CDR3 spans 15 amino acids. The CDR3 loop is CASSQDTVTYNEQFF. Written as DNA, the CDR3 is TGTGCCAGCAGCCAAGATACGGTTACCTACAATGAGCAGTTCTTC.

The gene calls are TRBV25-1 and TRBJ2-2; no definite D call. Germline loops: CDR1 MGHDK, CDR2 SYGVNS. V dropped 7 bases and J dropped 5 bases, with 14 bases sitting between them. The CDR3 runs 14 residues. CDR3 sequence: CASNPRGETGELFF. In nucleotides, the CDR3 is TGTGCCAGCAATCCTCGTGGAGAAACCGGGGAGCTGTTTTTT.

This chain links TRBV9 with TRBJ2-3; 9 bases match TRBD2. Losses at the gene ends were 3 bases for V and 6 bases for J; bases not matched to a gene: 26. CDR1 is SGDLS and CDR2 is YYNGEE in the germline V gene. The CDR3 length is 21 residues. The CDR3 sequence: CASSGEGRTGSSGGVSDTQYF. The CDR3 bases are TGTGCCAGCAGCGGCGAGGGGAGGACCGGGAGTAGCGGGGGTGTTTCTGATACGCAGTATTTT.

The chain carries TRBV7-2 and TRBJ2-1; TRBD2 agrees at 15 bases. The junction had 17 bases not matched to a gene; V was cut back by 8 bases and J by 6 bases. Germline V gene data show CDR1 as SGHTA and CDR2 as FQGNSA. The CDR3 has 19 residues. DNA for the CDR3: TGTGCCAGCGGACGACCGGGACTAGCGGGGGGATCGGGAAGCAATGAGCAGTTCTTC. Translating it yields CASGRPGLAGGSGSNEQFF. Based on the CDR3 plus reference TRBV7-2 and TRBJ2-1, the full variable domain is GAGVSQSPSNKVTEKGKDVELRCDPISGHTALYWYRQSLGQGLEFLIYFQGNSAPDKSGLPSDRFSAERTGGSVSTLTIQRTQQEDSAVYLCASGRPGLAGGSGSNEQFFGPGTRLTVL.

The chain recombines TRBV5-8 with TRBJ2-1, with 12 bases that match TRBD2. This CDR3 spans 18 amino acids. Unmatched junction bases numbered 15, after V lost 4 bases and J lost 7 bases. Germline lookup yields CDR1 SGHTS and CDR2 YDEGEE. CDR3 amino acids: CASSLEGSSGGALNEQFF. As DNA, the CDR3 is TGTGCCAGCAGCCTAGAGGGGTCTAGCGGGGGGGCCCTGAATGAGCAGTTCTTC.